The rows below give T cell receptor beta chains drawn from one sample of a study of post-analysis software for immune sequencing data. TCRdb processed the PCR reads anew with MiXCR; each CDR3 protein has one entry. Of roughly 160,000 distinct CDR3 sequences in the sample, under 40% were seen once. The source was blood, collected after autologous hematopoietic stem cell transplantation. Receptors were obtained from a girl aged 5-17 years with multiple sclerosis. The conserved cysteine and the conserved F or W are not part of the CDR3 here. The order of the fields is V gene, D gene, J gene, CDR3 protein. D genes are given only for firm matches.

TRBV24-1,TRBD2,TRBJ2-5,ATSDGRLAGKETQY
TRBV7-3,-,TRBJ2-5,ASSLSPSSGETQY
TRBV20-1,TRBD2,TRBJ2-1,SGREGRFYEQF
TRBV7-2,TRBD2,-,ASSNPLTSGRRKTQY
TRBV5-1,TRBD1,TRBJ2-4,ASSSGGTGGENIQY
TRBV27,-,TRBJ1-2,ASSPGLGLGYT
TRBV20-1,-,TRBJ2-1,SARNGGGAYKEQF
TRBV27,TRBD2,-,ASGTGGADYEQY
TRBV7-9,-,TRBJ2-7,ASRGENTYEQY
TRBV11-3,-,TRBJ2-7,ASSLDTYEQY
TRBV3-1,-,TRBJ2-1,ASSQVLTINEQF
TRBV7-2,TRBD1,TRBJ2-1,ASSLSAGGGNEQF
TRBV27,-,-,ASRRGRYEQY
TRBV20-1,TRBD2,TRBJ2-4,SARKTLAESSKNIQY
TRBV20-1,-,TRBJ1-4,SARGGTGEKLF
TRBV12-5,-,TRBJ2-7,ASGLGQVTYEQY
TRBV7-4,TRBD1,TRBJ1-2,ASSSRGQGGNYGYT
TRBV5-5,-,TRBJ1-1,ASSLEGRPNTEAF